The 17 T cell receptor beta chains listed next were all sequenced from one sample in a study of blood T cell repertoires in COVID-19. Repertoires were generated with immunoSEQ multiplex PCR, while TCRdb's copy carries only in-frame clones and drops some. The data hold just over 35,000 clones, with 81% observed a single time. Sequencing used peripheral blood. These receptors all stem from a human donor in a cohort sampled during active or convalescent COVID-19. The donor label of this sample is uncertain.

The chain joins TRBV2 to TRBJ1-5; the D gene is possibly TRBD1 (6 bases). Trimming took 6 bases from V and 7 from J, leaving 16 bases between them. The germline V gene encodes CDR1 SNHLY and CDR2 FYNNEI. CDR3 length: 14 amino acids. In nucleotides, the CDR3 is TGTGCCAGCAGCGAACAGGGAGGGAGGCAGCCCCAGCATTTT. Translating it yields CASSEQGGRQPQHF.

The gene calls are TRBV7-9 and TRBJ1-2, with a tentative D call TRBD1 (5 bases). The germline CDR1 and CDR2 sequences are SEHNR and FQNEAQ (reference sequence). The CDR3 runs 12 residues. Between the trimmed V and J ends, which lost 4 bases and 4 bases, there was a span of 7 bases. CDR3 loop: CASSSDTYGYTF. In DNA, the CDR3 is TGTGCCAGCAGCTCGGACACCTATGGCTACACCTTC.

This chain uses TRBV11-3 with TRBJ2-1; 14 bases agree with TRBD2. The ends lost 0 bases at V and 8 bases at J; junction bases unmatched: 0. The CDR3 runs 15 residues. In germline, CDR1 is SGHNT, CDR2 YENEEA. CDR3 sequence reads: CASSLEGLAGDEQFF. CDR3 nucleotides: TGTGCCAGCAGCTTAGAGGGACTAGCGGGAGATGAGCAGTTCTTC. Based on the CDR3 plus reference TRBV11-3 and TRBJ2-1, the full variable domain is EAGVVQSPRYKIIEKKQPVAFWCNPISGHNTLYWYLQNLGQGPELLIRYENEEAVDDSQLPKDRFSAERLKGVDSTLKIQPAELGDSAVYLCASSLEGLAGDEQFFGPGTRLTVL.

The V call is TRBV10-3, the J call TRBJ1-2; unclear D gene. Trimming pared 10 bases from V and 4 bases from J, leaving 16 bases between. The CDR3 length is 13 residues. Germline V gene lookup returns CDR1 ENHRY and CDR2 SYGVKD. Here the CDR3 DNA reads TGTGCCACCGGGATTGGGGAGGCCTATGGCTACACCTTC. Protein product: CATGIGEAYGYTF.

This clone was seen more than once but under ten times. V usage is TRBV1 and J usage is TRBJ2-2; the table gives TRBD1 as D, unverified against the DNA. TRBV1 has pseudogene status. This CDR3 has 15 amino acids. CDR3 protein: CTSTTGQGATGELFF. The CDR3 nucleotides are TGCACCAGCACTACGGGACAGGGGGCCACCGGGGAGCTGTTTTTT.

This clone was counted a few times. The chain has TRBV14 and TRBJ1-5; 9 positions agree with TRBD1. Germline V gives CDR1 SGHDN, CDR2 FVKESK. Germline trimming cut 4 bases from V and 4 bases from J; bases unmatched to any gene: 2. The CDR3 has 14 amino acids. CDR3 nucleotide sequence: TGTGCCAGCAGCCTCGGGACAGGGAATCAGCCCCAGCATTTT. Translated, it gives CASSLGTGNQPQHF. Supplemented by reference TRBV14 and TRBJ1-5, the full variable domain reads EAGVTQFPSHSVIEKGQTVTLRCDPISGHDNLYWYRRVMGKEIKFLLHFVKESKQDESGMPNNRFLAERTGGTYSTLKVQPAELEDSGVYFCASSLGTGNQPQHFGDGTRLSIL.

The genes are TRBV7-2 and TRBJ2-1; 15 nucleotides match TRBD2. This CDR3 comprises 18 residues. Germline V gene data show CDR1 as SGHTA and CDR2 as FQGNSA. Germline trimming cut 5 bases from V and 6 bases from J; bases unmatched to any gene: 11. The CDR3 coding sequence is TGTGCCAGCAGCCCTAGGGGGACTAGCGGGAGGTCCGGCAATGAGCAGTTCTTC. Residues: CASSPRGTSGRSGNEQFF. Filled out from reference TRBV7-2 and TRBJ2-1, the complete variable domain reads GAGVSQSPSNKVTEKGKDVELRCDPISGHTALYWYRQSLGQGLEFLIYFQGNSAPDKSGLPSDRFSAERTGGSVSTLTIQRTQQEDSAVYLCASSPRGTSGRSGNEQFFGPGTRLTVL.

This chain links TRBV24-1 with TRBJ2-3, with 12 positions matching TRBD2. The CDR3 extends over 17 amino acids. Germline V CDR1 and CDR2: KGHDR, SFDVKD. The ends lost 3 bases at V and 2 bases at J; junction bases unmatched: 5. CDR3 amino acids: CATSDSGTSGYTDTQYF. In nucleotides, the CDR3 is TGTGCCACCAGTGATAGCGGGACTAGCGGGTACACAGATACGCAGTATTTT.

This clone was detected a few times. A read error may account for a junction end that differs from germline. The chain uses TRBV7-2 and TRBJ2-7, with a possible D match to TRBD2 (6 bases). The CDR3 runs to 16 residues. Germline values: CDR1 SGHTA, CDR2 FQGNSA. The CDR3 spells CASSLSGRKASHEQYF. The CDR3 coding sequence is TGTGCCAGCAGCTTAAGCGGGCGGAAGGCCTCCCACGAGCAGTACTTC.

The V gene is TRBV29-1, the J gene TRBJ1-1; 7 bases agree with TRBD1. Trimming removed 5 bases from V and 2 bases from J; junction bases left unmatched: 5. The CDR3 has 13 residues. CDR1 is SQVTM, CDR2 ANQGSEA, per germline. Here the CDR3 reads CSVLRDSNTEAFF. The CDR3 nucleotides are TGCAGCGTTCTCCGGGACAGCAACACTGAAGCTTTCTTT.

In this sample, this clone turned up a few times. At the DNA level, this CDR3 is encoded by other sequences in the same sample as well. The genes are TRBV6-5 and TRBJ1-5; D possibly corresponds to TRBD1 (6 bases). Deletions cut 3 bases from V and 6 bases from J, with 12 bases between. The germline V gene encodes CDR1 MNHEY and CDR2 SVGAGI. This CDR3 has 14 amino acids. For the CDR3, the DNA is TGTGCCAGCAGTTATACAGGGCAGGGTCAGCCCCAGCATTTT. This translates into CASSYTGQGQPQHF.

The V gene is TRBV29-1, the J gene TRBJ2-3, with D possibly being TRBD2 (6 bases). Germline CDR1 is SQVTM and CDR2 is ANQGSEA. CDR3 length: 12 residues. The V gene lost 7 bases and the J gene lost 6 bases, with 14 bases spanning the gap. The DNA for the CDR3 is TGCAGCGCCGGCTGGACTACCGATACGCAGTATTTT. Protein product: CSAGWTTDTQYF.

The chain joins TRBV18 to TRBJ2-5, with 10 positions matching TRBD1. The V gene's germline CDR1 is KGHSH and CDR2 LQKENI. The V gene end was trimmed by 3 bases and the J gene end by 5 bases; junction bases not matched to a gene: 6. The CDR3 has 15 amino acids. CDR3 sequence: CASSPGTGDLETQYF. The DNA for the CDR3 is TGTGCCAGCTCACCCGGGACAGGGGACTTGGAGACCCAGTACTTC.

The chain uses TRBV7-2 and TRBJ2-5; 11 positions agree with TRBD1. The J segment lost 5 bases and the V segment lost 1 base, leaving 6 bases of the junction unmatched. The length of the CDR3 is 16 residues. Looked up from germline, CDR1 is SGHTA and CDR2 is FQGNSA. The CDR3 DNA follows: TGTGCCAGCAGCTTAGGGACAGGGGGCGAATGGGAGACCCAGTACTTC. Translated, it gives CASSLGTGGEWETQYF.

The chain couples TRBV11-2 to TRBJ1-1; D is ambiguous. Germline V gives CDR1 SGHAT, CDR2 FQNNGV. Trimming took 5 bases from V and 1 from J, leaving 8 bases between them. CDR3 length equals 13 residues. In DNA, the CDR3 is TGTGCCAGCAGCGCCCTAAGGAACACTGAAGCTTTCTTT. This translates into CASSALRNTEAFF. Combining the CDR3 with reference TRBV11-2 and TRBJ1-1 gives the whole variable domain EAGVAQSPRYKIIEKRQSVAFWCNPISGHATLYWYQQILGQGPKLLIQFQNNGVVDDSQLPKDRFSAERLKGVDSTLKIQPAKLEDSAVYLCASSALRNTEAFFGQGTRLTVV.

The J gene is TRBJ1-1, the V gene TRBV7-8; the D gene is possibly TRBD1 (6 bases). V gave up 3 bases and J gave up 10 bases, with 21 bases separating them. CDR1 SGHVS and CDR2 FQNEAQ come from the germline V gene. There are 15 residues in the CDR3. CDR3 nucleotides: TGTGCCAGCAGCTTCCTACCGGACAGCAAAAGAGGAGCTTTCTTT. Amino acids: CASSFLPDSKRGAFF.

Written as DNA, the CDR3 is TGTGCCAGCAGGCAACACAGGGCGGGTGAAAAACTGTTTTTT. It encodes CASRQHRAGEKLFF. The V and J genes are TRBV2 and TRBJ1-4, with D perhaps matching TRBD1 (6 bases). V was clipped by 6 bases and J by 7 bases, with 15 bases between them. Germline loops: CDR1 SNHLY, CDR2 FYNNEI. The CDR3 has 14 residues.